Given below is one TCR beta chain in context. As yet, its antigen is unknown. This sample was included in a study of beta chain features in type 1 diabetes. Trimming left V 1 base short and J 2 bases short, with 7 bases between. The CDR3 loop spans 14 amino acids. Per germline, CDR1 MNHNS and CDR2 SASEGT. As every portion of the isolated RNA was reverse transcribed, the sequencing read expressed TCRB transcripts. Sequenced by immunoSEQ multiplex PCR; TCRdb stores in-frame clones only, minus some. Found here are a few hundred thousand clones, 16% of them singletons; the top ten hold approximately 0.081%. General study results and limits: There was a moderate but significant shortening of TCRB CDR3s in all four CD4+ subsets of Type 1 diabetes patients.

This TCR was recovered from a young man with type 1 diabetes. The sample comprised naive CD4+ T cells from blood. The rearrangement uses TRBV6-1 and TRBJ2-3; D possibly corresponds to TRBD1 (5 bases). The CDR3 spells CASSEVGHTDTQYF. In DNA, the CDR3 is TGTGCCAGCAGTGAAGTTGGACACACAGATACGCAGTATTTT.